This TCR beta chain was observed in a study of shared clonotypes between healthy human individuals. CD45RO-negative CD8 cells positively selected for CCR7 made up the naive population, which excluded terminally differentiated effector memory CD45RA+ cells. Whole-study findings and limits: Shared across a handful of donors were around 5% of the naive CD4 clonotypes.

Germline values: CDR1 SGHRS, CDR2 YFSETQ. V was trimmed by 5 bases and J by 2 bases, leaving 12 bases between them. CDR3 length equals 14 residues. On this clone: Its antigen is currently unknown.

TCRdb keeps only in-frame clones here, not all; method: immunoSEQ multiplex PCR. Among millions of clones listed, approximately 94% were seen once. This sequence was found in a young man in good health. The sequenced sample was naive CD8+ T cells sorted from blood. This chain joins TRBV5-1 and TRBJ2-3; D assignment may be TRBD1 or TRBD2 (5 bases each). CDR3 in amino acids: CASRGTVYTDTQYF. In DNA form, the CDR3 reads TGCGCCAGCAGGGGGACGGTTTACACAGATACGCAGTATTTT. The full variable domain, in which reference TRBV5-1 and TRBJ2-3 provide the parts outside the CDR3, is KAGVTQTPRYLIKTRGQQVTLSCSPISGHRSVSWYQQTPGQGLQFLFEYFSETQRNKGNFPGRFSGRQFSNSRSEMNVSTLELGDSALYLCASRGTVYTDTQYFGPGTRLTVL.